This T cell receptor (beta chain) emerged from a study of blood T cells in healthy people across ages. Study-level information: Template switching caught about one barcoded beta molecule for each two T cells.

Primed by a sample-barcoded 5' primer and a J-beta primer mix, a second PCR proceeded for about 6 to 12 cycles. MiXCR, applied by TCRdb to the 5' RACE reads, yields one record per CDR3 protein. The sample shows some 1.5 million distinct CDR3 sequences, under 30% of them seen only once. Germline V gene sequence: CDR1 SQVTM, CDR2 ANQGSEA. The CDR3 loop spans 15 amino acids. With 7 bases clipped from V and 10 bases from J, the junction kept 17 bases outside the gene matches. The chain links TRBV29-1 to TRBJ2-1, with 9 bases aligning to TRBD1. Sequenced input: blood. The receptor comes from a woman aged 30 to 39 in good health. CDR3 region: CSAGTGNFRIGEQFF. CDR3 bases: TGCAGCGCTGGGACAGGGAATTTTCGAATTGGAGAGCAGTTCTTC.